This TCR beta chain appears in the sequencing data of a study of control samples from healthy donors and cancer patients (dated by TCRdb to the early 2020s). In the case of this clone: The antigen it binds to is not known. Within one base of it there is no much larger clone, and no base qualities were kept.

At the junction V is shortened by 2 bases and J by 4 bases, with 9 bases in between. In the germline V gene, CDR1 corresponds to SGHTA and CDR2 to FQGTGA. Including cysteine and phenylalanine, the CDR3 has 15 amino acids. Only the CDR3 portion is preserved as DNA: 45 bases, with reading frame beginning at the first base. Preparation of the library involved the immunoSEQ multiplex PCR assay. TCRdb retrieved this table from immuneACCESS and kept in-frame rearrangements only. Not all clones are present; in checked studies, unresolved V genes account for under half, and no reason is known for the remainder. The sample has approximately 51,000 clones on record, 75% to 85% of them singletons. The ten top clones hold around 10% of the sample.

This TCR derives from a man in his 70s in good health. Material: blood. This sequence uses TRBV7-3 and TRBJ2-6; the D gene cannot be resolved reliably. The encoded CDR3 is CASSLEVVGANVLTF. The sequence in DNA is TGTGCCAGCAGCTTAGAGGTTGTAGGGGCCAACGTCCTGACTTTC. Extended through the reference TRBV7-3 and TRBJ2-6 proteins, this CDR3 yields the full variable domain: GAGVSQTPSNKVTEKGKYVELRCDPISGHTALYWYRQSLGQGPEFLIYFQGTGAADDSGLPNDRFFAVRPEGSVSTLKIQRTERGDSAVYLCASSLEVVGANVLTFGAGSRLTVL.